The present T cell receptor (beta chain) was sequenced within a study of response to subunit inactivated influenza vaccine (dated by TCRdb to the late 2010s). Background for the entire study: To follow how T cells responded to a trivalent subunit inactivated influenza vaccine, the researchers relied on deep quantitative profiling of the T cell receptor repertoire.

This clonotype has only one observation. The antigen this receptor binds is unknown. Base-call qualities are not available, and no considerably larger clone is one nucleotide away. Single-read evidence is weak. The library was made by RT-PCR. The instrument was an Illumina HiSeq 2500. The public reads were run again by TCRdb, first through fastp at Q25 and then through MiXCR, and only productive beta chains were kept. Each CDR3 protein gets just one entry, which takes the most common genes and DNA from the rows behind it. This sample gives approximately 490,000 distinct CDR3 sequences in total; approximately 7.2% of them show up just once. Around 13% of the sample comes from the top ten. For this chain, trimming is 5 bases at the V end and 6 bases at the J end, and the number of junction bases without a gene match is 12. CDR1 and CDR2 are read off the germline V gene as MDHEN and SYDVKM. The CDR3 contains 16 residues, cysteine and phenylalanine counted. Only CDR3 DNA is held: 48 bases, read in frame from base 1.

What the study reported, not specific to this receptor: The authors proposed that each seasonal influenza vaccination may bring in only a limited number of new T cells.

This TCR was recovered from a man aged 50-75 years who received an inactivated influenza vaccine. Donor details come from another sample of the same person, matched by shared clones. This receptor chain uses TRBV28 and TRBJ1-4, with 7 junctional bases fitting TRBD1. Sample: PBMCs from blood, taken about 24 months after vaccination. The nucleotide sequence reads TGTGCCAGCAGTCCACCCCGGAGGACAGGAGATGAAAAACTGTTTTTT. It translates to CASSPPRRTGDEKLFF. Reference TRBV28 and TRBJ1-4 genes cover what lies past the CDR3, so the full variable domain is DVKVTQSSRYLVKRTGEKVFLECVQDMDHENMFWYRQDPGLGLRLIYFSYDVKMKEKGDIPEGYSVSREKKERFSLILESASTNQTSMYLCASSPPRRTGDEKLFFGSGTQLSVL.